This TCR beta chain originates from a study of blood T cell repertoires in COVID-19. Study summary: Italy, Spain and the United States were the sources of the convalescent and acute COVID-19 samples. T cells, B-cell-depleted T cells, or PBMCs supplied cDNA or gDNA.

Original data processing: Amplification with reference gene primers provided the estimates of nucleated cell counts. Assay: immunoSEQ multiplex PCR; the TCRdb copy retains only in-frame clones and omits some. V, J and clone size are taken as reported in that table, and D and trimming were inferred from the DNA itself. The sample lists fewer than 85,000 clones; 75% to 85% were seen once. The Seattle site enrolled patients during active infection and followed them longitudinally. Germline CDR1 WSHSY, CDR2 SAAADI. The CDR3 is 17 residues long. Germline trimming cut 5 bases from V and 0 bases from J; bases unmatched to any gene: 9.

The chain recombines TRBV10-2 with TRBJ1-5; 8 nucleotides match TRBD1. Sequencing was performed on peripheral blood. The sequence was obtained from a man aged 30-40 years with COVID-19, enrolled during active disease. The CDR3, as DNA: TGCGCCAGCAGTCCCTCCGACAGGGGCCATAGCAATCAGCCCCAGCATTTT. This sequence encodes CASSPSDRGHSNQPQHF.